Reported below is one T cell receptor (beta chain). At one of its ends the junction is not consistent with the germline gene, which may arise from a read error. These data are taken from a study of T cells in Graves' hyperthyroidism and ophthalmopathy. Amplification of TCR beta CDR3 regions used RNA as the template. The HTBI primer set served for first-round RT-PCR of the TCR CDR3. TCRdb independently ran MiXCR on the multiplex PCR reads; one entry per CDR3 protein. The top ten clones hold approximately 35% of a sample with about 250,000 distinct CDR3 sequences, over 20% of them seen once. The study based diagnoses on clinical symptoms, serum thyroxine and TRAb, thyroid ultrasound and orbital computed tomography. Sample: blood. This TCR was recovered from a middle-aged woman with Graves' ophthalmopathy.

CDR3 coding DNA: TGTGCCAGCAGTTCCCAGACCTCGAACACTGAAGCTTCCTTT. This codes for CASSSQTSNTEASF. This chain joins TRBV28 and TRBJ1-1; D remains ambiguous. The CDR3 is made up of 14 amino acids. CDR1 is MDHEN, CDR2 SYDVKM, per germline. The full variable domain, completed using reference TRBV28 and TRBJ1-1, is DVKVTQSSRYLVKRTGEKVFLECVQDMDHENMFWYRQDPGLGLRLIYFSYDVKMKEKGDIPEGYSVSREKKERFSLILESASTNQTSMYLCASSSQTSNTEASFGQGTRLTVV.